A selection of T cell receptor beta chains follows, all from one sample in a study of T cells in Graves' hyperthyroidism and ophthalmopathy. TCRdb itself ran the multiplex PCR reads through MiXCR, one entry per CDR3 protein. The data hold around 500,000 distinct CDR3 sequences, with roughly a sixth observed a single time. The sample was blood. These TCRs come from a woman aged 30 to 39 with Graves' ophthalmopathy. CDR3s include the opening cysteine and the closing phenylalanine or tryptophan. Fields, in order: V gene, D gene, J gene, clone size, CDR3 protein, CDR3 DNA. The D gene is left open where the match is weak. Rows may omit the clone size; those that give it use once, few, many or a size class.

v_call: TRBV20-1
d_call: TRBD2
j_call: TRBJ2-1
clone_size: -
cdr3_aa: CSASPFSGSLNEQFF
cdr3_nt: TGCAGTGCTAGCCCCTTCAGCGGGAGTCTCAATGAGCAGTTCTTC

v_call: TRBV12-3/TRBV12-4
d_call: TRBD2
j_call: TRBJ2-5
clone_size: -
cdr3_aa: CASSLLAGGPGETQYF
cdr3_nt: TGTGCCAGCAGTTTACTCGCGGGAGGGCCGGGGGAGACCCAGTACTTC

v_call: TRBV10-3
d_call: TRBD1
j_call: TRBJ2-1
clone_size: many
cdr3_aa: CAVRDRGGNEQFF
cdr3_nt: TGTGCCGTCCGGGACAGGGGTGGCAATGAGCAGTTCTTC

v_call: TRBV9
d_call: TRBD2
j_call: TRBJ2-1
clone_size: -
cdr3_aa: CASSVGPTSPTSAKWGEQFF
cdr3_nt: TGTGCCAGCAGCGTAGGCCCCACGTCTCCAACTAGCGCCAAATGGGGGGAGCAGTTCTTC

v_call: TRBV30
d_call: -
j_call: TRBJ2-5
clone_size: many
cdr3_aa: CAWVPGVQETQYF
cdr3_nt: TGTGCCTGGGTACCGGGGGTGCAAGAGACCCAGTACTTC

v_call: TRBV19
d_call: -
j_call: TRBJ1-5
clone_size: -
cdr3_aa: CASSMPDRNQPQHF
cdr3_nt: TGTGCCAGTAGTATGCCAGACAGAAATCAGCCCCAGCATTTT

v_call: TRBV3-1
d_call: -
j_call: TRBJ1-1
clone_size: many
cdr3_aa: CASSQGQGINQEAFF
cdr3_nt: TGTGCCAGCAGCCAAGGCCAGGGGATCAATCAAGAAGCTTTCTTT

v_call: TRBV9
d_call: TRBD2
j_call: TRBJ2-7
clone_size: -
cdr3_aa: CASSVGGSGRPYEQYF
cdr3_nt: TGTGCCAGCAGCGTAGGGGGGAGCGGGAGGCCCTACGAGCAGTACTTC

v_call: TRBV20-1
d_call: TRBD2
j_call: TRBJ2-1
clone_size: many
cdr3_aa: CSARLAGHNEQFF
cdr3_nt: TGCAGTGCTAGACTAGCGGGCCACAATGAGCAGTTCTTC

v_call: TRBV7-2
d_call: -
j_call: TRBJ1-1
clone_size: many
cdr3_aa: CASSLARDSGTEAFF
cdr3_nt: TGTGCCAGCAGCTTAGCCAGGGATAGTGGCACTGAAGCTTTCTTT

v_call: TRBV6-2/TRBV6-3
d_call: -
j_call: TRBJ2-1
clone_size: many
cdr3_aa: CASSRGLSYNEQFF
cdr3_nt: TGTGCCAGCAGCCGAGGACTGTCCTACAATGAGCAGTTCTTC

v_call: TRBV10-3
d_call: -
j_call: TRBJ1-1
clone_size: -
cdr3_aa: CAISESTGNTEAFF
cdr3_nt: TGTGCCATCAGTGAGTCGACGGGGAACACTGAAGCTTTCTTT

v_call: TRBV7-8
d_call: TRBD1
j_call: TRBJ1-3
clone_size: many
cdr3_aa: CASSPSVTGGDTIYF
cdr3_nt: TGTGCCAGCAGCCCTAGCGTGACAGGGGGAGACACCATATATTTT

v_call: TRBV4-2
d_call: -
j_call: TRBJ2-2
clone_size: many
cdr3_aa: CASSQRQGGWTGELFF
cdr3_nt: TGTGCCAGCAGCCAAAGACAGGGAGGTTGGACCGGGGAGCTGTTTTTT

v_call: TRBV5-1
d_call: -
j_call: TRBJ2-7
clone_size: few
cdr3_aa: CASSTTYEQYF
cdr3_nt: TGTGCCAGCAGCACGACCTACGAGCAGTACTTC

v_call: TRBV18
d_call: -
j_call: TRBJ2-5
clone_size: few
cdr3_aa: CASSRTPLRTSVAQETQYF
cdr3_nt: TGTGCCAGCTCACGCACCCCGCTTAGGACCAGCGTAGCCCAAGAGACCCAGTACTTC

v_call: TRBV28
d_call: TRBD1
j_call: TRBJ1-1
clone_size: -
cdr3_aa: CASRPGTGSFHTEAFF
cdr3_nt: TGTGCCAGCAGACCAGGGACAGGGTCGTTTCACACTGAAGCTTTCTTT

v_call: TRBV7-2
d_call: -
j_call: TRBJ1-2
clone_size: many
cdr3_aa: CASSLGGLYGYTF
cdr3_nt: TGTGCCAGCAGCTTAGGGGGTTTATATGGCTACACCTTC

v_call: TRBV3-1
d_call: -
j_call: TRBJ1-2
clone_size: few
cdr3_aa: CASSQAVRSSNGYTF
cdr3_nt: TGTGCCAGCAGCCAAGCGGTTCGGTCTTCGAATGGCTACACCTTC

v_call: TRBV10-3
d_call: TRBD2
j_call: TRBJ2-7
clone_size: many
cdr3_aa: CAISEGHPGLNYEQYF
cdr3_nt: TGTGCCATCAGTGAGGGACACCCGGGACTAAACTACGAGCAGTACTTC

v_call: TRBV12-3/TRBV12-4
d_call: TRBD2
j_call: TRBJ2-7
clone_size: many
cdr3_aa: CASSSSGRALRREQYF
cdr3_nt: TGTGCCAGCAGTTCTAGCGGGAGGGCCTTGAGGCGCGAGCAGTACTTC

v_call: TRBV27
d_call: -
j_call: TRBJ2-4
clone_size: few
cdr3_aa: CASSLGDRTKNIQYF
cdr3_nt: TGTGCCAGCAGTTTAGGCGACAGGACTAAAAACATTCAGTACTTC

v_call: TRBV4-3
d_call: TRBD2
j_call: TRBJ2-1
clone_size: few
cdr3_aa: CASSQGNGRANEQFF
cdr3_nt: TGCGCCAGCAGCCAAGGTAACGGGAGGGCCAATGAGCAGTTCTTC

v_call: TRBV7-2
d_call: -
j_call: TRBJ2-1
clone_size: many
cdr3_aa: CASSFRGRNEQFF
cdr3_nt: TGTGCCAGCAGCTTCAGAGGACGGAATGAGCAGTTCTTC

v_call: TRBV13
d_call: -
j_call: TRBJ2-3
clone_size: many
cdr3_aa: CASSLAADTQYF
cdr3_nt: TGTGCCAGCAGCTTAGCGGCAGATACGCAGTATTTT

v_call: TRBV19
d_call: TRBD1
j_call: TRBJ1-3
clone_size: -
cdr3_aa: CASSATRDSSGNTIYF
cdr3_nt: TGTGCCAGTAGTGCCACACGGGACAGCTCTGGAAACACCATATATTTT

v_call: TRBV6-2/TRBV6-3
d_call: TRBD2
j_call: TRBJ2-1
clone_size: few
cdr3_aa: CASSSMELGQRGTSGDYNEQFF
cdr3_nt: TGTGCCAGCAGTTCTATGGAACTAGGACAGAGAGGGACTAGCGGAGATTACAATGAGCAGTTCTTC

v_call: TRBV28
d_call: TRBD1
j_call: TRBJ2-4
clone_size: -
cdr3_aa: CASSFLDRTLAKNIQYF
cdr3_nt: TGTGCCAGCAGTTTCCTGGACAGGACACTAGCCAAAAACATTCAGTACTTC

v_call: TRBV10-1
d_call: TRBD2
j_call: TRBJ2-1
clone_size: -
cdr3_aa: CATSSGSVSYNEQFF
cdr3_nt: TGCGCCACCTCTAGCGGGTCCGTCTCCTACAATGAGCAGTTCTTC